What follows is one TCR beta chain and its context. This entry is derived from a study of T-cell reconstitution after alpha-beta-depleted transplantation in children. This sample's TCRbeta library carried unique molecular identifier barcodes. TCRdb called the PCR reads again in MiXCR, with one record for every CDR3 protein. The sample lists about 500,000 distinct CDR3 sequences; less than 35% were seen once. The CDR3 loop spans 13 amino acids. Germline V gives CDR1 MNHEY, CDR2 SMNVEV (reference sequence). Trimming removed 5 bases from V and 12 bases from J, with 17 bases in between. The origin of this receptor is a human donor who donated a stem cell graft to a child with aplastic anemia. This specimen was PBMCs from the stem cell graft donor, taken from the stem cell graft. V is TRBV27 and J is TRBJ1-5; maybe TRBD1 (5 bases). This CDR3 is CASSQNGRDVQHF. The CDR3 nucleotides read TGTGCCAGCAGTCAGAATGGACGGGACGTCCAGCATTTT.